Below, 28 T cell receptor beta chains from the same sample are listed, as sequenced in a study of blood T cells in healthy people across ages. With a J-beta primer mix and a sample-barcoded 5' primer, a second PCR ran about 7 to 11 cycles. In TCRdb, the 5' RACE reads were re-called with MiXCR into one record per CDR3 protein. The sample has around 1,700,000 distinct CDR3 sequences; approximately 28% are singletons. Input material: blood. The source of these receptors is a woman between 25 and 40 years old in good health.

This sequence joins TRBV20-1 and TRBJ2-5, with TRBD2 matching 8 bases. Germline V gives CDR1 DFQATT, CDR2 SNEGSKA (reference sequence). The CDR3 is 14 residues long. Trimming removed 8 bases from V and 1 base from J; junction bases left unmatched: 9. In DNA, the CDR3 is TGCAGTCCTCGGGGGGGAAGAATCCAAGAGACCCAGTACTTC. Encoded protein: CSPRGGRIQETQYF.

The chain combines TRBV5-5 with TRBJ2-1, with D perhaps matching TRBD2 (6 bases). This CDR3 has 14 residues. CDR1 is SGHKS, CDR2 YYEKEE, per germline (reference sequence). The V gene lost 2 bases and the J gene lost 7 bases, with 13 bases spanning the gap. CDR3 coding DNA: TGTGCCAGCAGCTTTGGCGGGACCTGGAATGAGCAGTTCTTC. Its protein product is CASSFGGTWNEQFF.

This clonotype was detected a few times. The CDR3 region has the DNA TGTGCCACCGGGAGGGGGGATCAGCCCCAGCATTTT. Translation: CATGRGDQPQHF. The chain has TRBV28 and TRBJ1-5; TRBD1 might be the D (6 bases). This CDR3 is built from 12 residues. Germline CDR1 and CDR2: MDHEN and SYDVKM. V was clipped by 10 bases and J by 5 bases, with 12 bases between them.

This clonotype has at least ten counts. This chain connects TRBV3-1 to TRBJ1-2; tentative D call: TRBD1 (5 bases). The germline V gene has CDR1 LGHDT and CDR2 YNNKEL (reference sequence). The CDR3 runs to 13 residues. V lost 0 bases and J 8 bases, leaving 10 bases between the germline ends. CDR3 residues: CASSQDLGVGYTF. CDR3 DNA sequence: TGTGCCAGCAGCCAAGATCTGGGGGTCGGCTACACCTTC.

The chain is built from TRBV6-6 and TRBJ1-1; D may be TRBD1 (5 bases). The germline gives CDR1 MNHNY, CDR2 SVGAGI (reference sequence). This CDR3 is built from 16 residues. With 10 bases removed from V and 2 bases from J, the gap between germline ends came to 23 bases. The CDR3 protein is CATSLRAGEVNTEAFF. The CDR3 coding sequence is TGTGCCACCTCACTACGGGCGGGGGAGGTTAACACTGAAGCTTTCTTT.

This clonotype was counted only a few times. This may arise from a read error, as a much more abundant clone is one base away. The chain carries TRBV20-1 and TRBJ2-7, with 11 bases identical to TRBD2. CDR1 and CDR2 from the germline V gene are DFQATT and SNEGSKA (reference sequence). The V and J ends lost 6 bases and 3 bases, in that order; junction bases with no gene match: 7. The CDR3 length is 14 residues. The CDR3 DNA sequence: TGCAGTGCAAAGACTAGCGGGAATGGCTACGAGCAGTACTTC. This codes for CSAKTSGNGYEQYF.

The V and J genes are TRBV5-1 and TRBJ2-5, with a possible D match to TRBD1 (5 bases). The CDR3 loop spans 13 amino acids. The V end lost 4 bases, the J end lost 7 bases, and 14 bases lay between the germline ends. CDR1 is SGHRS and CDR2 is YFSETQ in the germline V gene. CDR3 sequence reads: CASSPDTVTTQYF. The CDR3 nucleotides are TGCGCCAGCAGCCCGGACACGGTGACGACCCAGTACTTC. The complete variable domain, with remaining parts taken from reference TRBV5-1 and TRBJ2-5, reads KAGVTQTPRYLIKTRGQQVTLSCSPISGHRSVSWYQQTPGQGLQFLFEYFSETQRNKGNFPGRFSGRQFSNSRSEMNVSTLELGDSALYLCASSPDTVTTQYFGPGTRLLVL.

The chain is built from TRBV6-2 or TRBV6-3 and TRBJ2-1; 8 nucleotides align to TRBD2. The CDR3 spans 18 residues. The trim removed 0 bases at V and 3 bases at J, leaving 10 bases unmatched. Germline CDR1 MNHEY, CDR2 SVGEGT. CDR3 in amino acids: CASSYSRSASGFYNEQFF. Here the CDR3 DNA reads TGTGCCAGCAGTTACTCGCGTTCGGCTAGCGGGTTCTACAATGAGCAGTTCTTC.

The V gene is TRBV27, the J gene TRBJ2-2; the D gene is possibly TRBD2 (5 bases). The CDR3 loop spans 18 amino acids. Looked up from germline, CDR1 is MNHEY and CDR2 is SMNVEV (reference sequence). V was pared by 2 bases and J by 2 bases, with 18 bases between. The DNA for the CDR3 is TGTGCCAGCAGTTTAAGGAGGAGAGGTTCTCAAAACACCGGGGAGCTGTTTTTT. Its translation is CASSLRRRGSQNTGELFF.

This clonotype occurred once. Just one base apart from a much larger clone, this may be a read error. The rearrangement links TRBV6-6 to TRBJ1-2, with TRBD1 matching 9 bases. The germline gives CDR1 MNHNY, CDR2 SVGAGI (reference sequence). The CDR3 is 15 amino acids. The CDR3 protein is CASTFGTGKKDGHTF. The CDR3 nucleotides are TGTGCCAGCACCTTCGGGACAGGGAAGAAGGATGGCCACACCTTC.

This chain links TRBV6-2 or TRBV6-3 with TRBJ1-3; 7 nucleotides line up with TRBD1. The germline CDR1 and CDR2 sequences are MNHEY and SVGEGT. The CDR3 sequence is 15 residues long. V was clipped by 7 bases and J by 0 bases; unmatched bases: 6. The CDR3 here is CASTLGQNSGNTIYF. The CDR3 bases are TGTGCCAGCACCCTGGGACAGAACTCTGGAAACACCATATATTTT.

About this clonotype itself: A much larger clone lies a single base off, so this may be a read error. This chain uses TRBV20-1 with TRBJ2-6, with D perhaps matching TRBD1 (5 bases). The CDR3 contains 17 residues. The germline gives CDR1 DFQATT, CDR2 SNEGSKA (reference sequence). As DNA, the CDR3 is TGCAGTGCTAGTTATCCACCCGCTAATCGTGGGGCCAACGTCCGGACTTTC. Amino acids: CSASYPPANRGANVRTF.

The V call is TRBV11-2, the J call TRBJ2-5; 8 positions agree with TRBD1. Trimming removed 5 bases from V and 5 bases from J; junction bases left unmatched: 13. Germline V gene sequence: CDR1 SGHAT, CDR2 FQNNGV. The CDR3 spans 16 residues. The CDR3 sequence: CASSPRGGQGWETQYF. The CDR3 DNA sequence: TGTGCCAGCAGCCCCAGGGGAGGACAGGGCTGGGAGACCCAGTACTTC.

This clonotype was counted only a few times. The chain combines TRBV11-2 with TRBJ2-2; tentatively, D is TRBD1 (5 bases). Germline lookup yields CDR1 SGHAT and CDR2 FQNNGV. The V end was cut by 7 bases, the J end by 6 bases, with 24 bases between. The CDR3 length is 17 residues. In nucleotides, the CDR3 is TGTGCCAGCATCCTCCGTACGGAGACAGTAGGGTCCGGGGAGCTGTTTTTT. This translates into CASILRTETVGSGELFF. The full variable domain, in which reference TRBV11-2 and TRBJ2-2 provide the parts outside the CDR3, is EAGVAQSPRYKIIEKRQSVAFWCNPISGHATLYWYQQILGQGPKLLIQFQNNGVVDDSQLPKDRFSAERLKGVDSTLKIQPAKLEDSAVYLCASILRTETVGSGELFFGEGSRLTVL.

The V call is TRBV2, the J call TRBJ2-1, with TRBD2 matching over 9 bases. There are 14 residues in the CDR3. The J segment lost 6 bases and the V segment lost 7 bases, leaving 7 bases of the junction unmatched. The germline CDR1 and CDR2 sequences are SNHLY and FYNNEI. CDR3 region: CASKASGARNEQFF. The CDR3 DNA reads TGTGCCAGCAAGGCTAGCGGGGCTCGCAATGAGCAGTTCTTC. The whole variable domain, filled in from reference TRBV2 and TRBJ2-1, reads EPEVTQTPSHQVTQMGQEVILRCVPISNHLYFYWYRQILGQKVEFLVSFYNNEISEKSEIFDDQFSVERPDGSNFTLKIRSTKLEDSAMYFCASKASGARNEQFFGPGTRLTVL.

The CDR3 is CSLSRDDTGELFF. The DNA for the CDR3 is TGCAGTTTGTCCAGGGACGACACCGGGGAGCTGTTTTTT. J is TRBJ2-2 and V is TRBV20-1; D possibly matches TRBD1 or TRBD2 (5 bases each). Germline V gene lookup returns CDR1 DFQATT and CDR2 SNEGSKA (reference sequence). V dropped 8 bases and J dropped 3 bases, with 13 bases sitting between them. The CDR3 covers 13 residues.

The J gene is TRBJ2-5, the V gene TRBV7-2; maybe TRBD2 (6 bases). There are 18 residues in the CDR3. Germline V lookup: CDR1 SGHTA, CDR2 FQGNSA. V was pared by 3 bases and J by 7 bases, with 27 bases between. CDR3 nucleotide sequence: TGTGCCAGCAGCTTCGGTAGGCGGGGCCTCGTCGGGAAAGGGACCCAGTACTTC. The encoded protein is CASSFGRRGLVGKGTQYF.

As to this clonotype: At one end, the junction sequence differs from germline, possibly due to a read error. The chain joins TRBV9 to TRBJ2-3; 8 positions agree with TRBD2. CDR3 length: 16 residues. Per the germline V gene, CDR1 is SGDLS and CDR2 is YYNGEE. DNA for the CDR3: TGCGCCAGCAGCCCGGCGGGGGGCCAATCAGAAGATACGCAGTATTTT. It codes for CASSPAGGQSEDTQYF.

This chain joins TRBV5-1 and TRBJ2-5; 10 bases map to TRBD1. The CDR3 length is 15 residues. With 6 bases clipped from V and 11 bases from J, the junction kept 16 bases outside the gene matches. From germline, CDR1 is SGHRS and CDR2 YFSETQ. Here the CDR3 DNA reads TGCGCCAGCAAAGGACAGGGGGACTTGAATAATGAGCAGTACTTC. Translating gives CASKGQGDLNNEQYF.

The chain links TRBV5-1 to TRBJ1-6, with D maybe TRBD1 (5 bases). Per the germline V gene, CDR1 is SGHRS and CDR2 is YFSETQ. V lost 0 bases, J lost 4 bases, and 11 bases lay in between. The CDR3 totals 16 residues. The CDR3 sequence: CASSLGGEAYNSPLHF. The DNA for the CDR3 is TGCGCCAGCAGCTTGGGGGGGGAGGCATATAATTCACCCCTCCACTTT.

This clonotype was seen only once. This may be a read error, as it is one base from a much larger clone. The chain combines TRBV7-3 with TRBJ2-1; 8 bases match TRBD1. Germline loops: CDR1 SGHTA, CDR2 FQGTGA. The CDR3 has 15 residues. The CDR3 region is CAGSAPGQAYNEQFF. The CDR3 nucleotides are TGTGCCGGCAGCGCACCGGGACAGGCATACAATGAGCAGTTCTTC.

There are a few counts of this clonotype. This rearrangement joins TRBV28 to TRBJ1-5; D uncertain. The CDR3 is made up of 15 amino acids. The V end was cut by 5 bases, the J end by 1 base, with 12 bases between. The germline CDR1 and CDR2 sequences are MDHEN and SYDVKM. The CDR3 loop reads CASSPPDRSNQPQHF. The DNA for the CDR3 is TGTGCCAGCAGTCCCCCGGACCGGAGCAATCAGCCCCAGCATTTT. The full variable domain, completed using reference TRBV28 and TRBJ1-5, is DVKVTQSSRYLVKRTGEKVFLECVQDMDHENMFWYRQDPGLGLRLIYFSYDVKMKEKGDIPEGYSVSREKKERFSLILESASTNQTSMYLCASSPPDRSNQPQHFGDGTRLSIL.

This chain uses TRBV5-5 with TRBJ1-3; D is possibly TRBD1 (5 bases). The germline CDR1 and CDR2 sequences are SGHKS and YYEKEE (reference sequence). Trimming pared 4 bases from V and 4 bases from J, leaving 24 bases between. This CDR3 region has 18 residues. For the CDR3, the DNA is TGTGCCAGCAGCCACCAAGGCCTCAGGGCTCCGTCGGGAAACACCATATATTTT. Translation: CASSHQGLRAPSGNTIYF.

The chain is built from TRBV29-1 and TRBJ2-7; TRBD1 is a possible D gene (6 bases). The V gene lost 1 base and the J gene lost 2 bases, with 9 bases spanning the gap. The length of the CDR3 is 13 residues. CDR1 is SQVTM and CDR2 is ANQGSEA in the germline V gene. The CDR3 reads CSVEGGPPYEQYF. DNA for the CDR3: TGCAGCGTTGAAGGGGGGCCGCCCTACGAGCAGTACTTC.

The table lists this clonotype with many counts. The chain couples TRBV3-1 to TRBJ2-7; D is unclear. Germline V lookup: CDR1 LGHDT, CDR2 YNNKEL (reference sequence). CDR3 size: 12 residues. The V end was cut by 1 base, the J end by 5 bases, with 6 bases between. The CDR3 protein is CASSQGNNEQYF. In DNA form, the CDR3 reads TGTGCCAGCAGCCAAGGCAACAACGAGCAGTACTTC.

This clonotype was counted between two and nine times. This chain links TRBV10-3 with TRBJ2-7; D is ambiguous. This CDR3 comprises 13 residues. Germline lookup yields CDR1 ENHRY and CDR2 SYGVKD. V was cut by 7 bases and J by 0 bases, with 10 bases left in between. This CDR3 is CAIKGGSSYEQYF. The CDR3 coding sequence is TGTGCCATCAAGGGCGGTTCCTCCTACGAGCAGTACTTC.

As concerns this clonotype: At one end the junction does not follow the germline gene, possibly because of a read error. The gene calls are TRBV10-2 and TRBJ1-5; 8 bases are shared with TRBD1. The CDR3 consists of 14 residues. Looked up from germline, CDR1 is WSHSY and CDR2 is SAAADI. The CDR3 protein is CAGSSQGGEQPQHF. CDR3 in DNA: TGCGCCGGCAGTTCACAGGGGGGTGAGCAGCCCCAGCATTTT.

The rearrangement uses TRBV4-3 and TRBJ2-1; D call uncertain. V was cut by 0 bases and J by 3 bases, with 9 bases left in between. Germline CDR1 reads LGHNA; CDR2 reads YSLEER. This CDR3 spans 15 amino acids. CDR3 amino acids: CASSQDYWYYNEQFF. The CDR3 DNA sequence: TGCGCCAGCAGCCAAGATTATTGGTACTACAATGAGCAGTTCTTC.